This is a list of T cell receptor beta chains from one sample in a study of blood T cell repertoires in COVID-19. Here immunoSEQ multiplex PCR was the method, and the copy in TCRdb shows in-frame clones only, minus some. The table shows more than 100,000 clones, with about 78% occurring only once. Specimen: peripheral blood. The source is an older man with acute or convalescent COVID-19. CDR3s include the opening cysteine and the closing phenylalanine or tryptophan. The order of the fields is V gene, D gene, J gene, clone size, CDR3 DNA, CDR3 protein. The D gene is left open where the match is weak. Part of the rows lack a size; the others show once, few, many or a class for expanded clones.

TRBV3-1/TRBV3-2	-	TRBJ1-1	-	TGTGCCAGCAGCCAAGAAAGGCCGGGTGGGAGCACTGAAGCTTTCTTT	CASSQERPGGSTEAFF
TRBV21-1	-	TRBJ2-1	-	TGTGCCAGCAGCAAAGTTTATAGCGGGGGGTCTTACAATGAGCAGTTCTTC	CASSKVYSGGSYNEQFF
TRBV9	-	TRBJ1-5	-	TGTGCCAGCAGCGTAGGGGAGGGGAGCAATCAGCCCCAGCATTTT	CASSVGEGSNQPQHF
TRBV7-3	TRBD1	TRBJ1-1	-	TGTGCCAGCAGCGTCACAGGGGGCAACACTGAAGCTTTCTTT	CASSVTGGNTEAFF
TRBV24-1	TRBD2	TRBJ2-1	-	TGTGCCACCAGTGACAGCAAGCGGGGCAGCTCCTACAATGAGCAGTTCTTC	CATSDSKRGSSYNEQFF
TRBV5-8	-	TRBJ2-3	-	TGTGCCAGCAGCTTGGTCGGCACAGATACGCAGTATTTT	CASSLVGTDTQYF
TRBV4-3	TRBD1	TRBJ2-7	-	TGCGCCAGCAGCCAGGCACCCGGGACAGGGAGTGAGCAGTACTTC	CASSQAPGTGSEQYF
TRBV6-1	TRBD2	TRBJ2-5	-	TGTGCCAGCAGGGAAGGACTAGCGGGGGCGAATGGGCAGACCCAGTACTTC	CASREGLAGANGQTQYF
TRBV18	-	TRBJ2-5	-	TGTGCCAGCTCAGAGGAGACAAGCACTAGAGAGACCCAGTACTTC	CASSEETSTRETQYF
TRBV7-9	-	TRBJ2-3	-	TGTGCCTCCCTTAGGAGGGACACAGATACGCAGTATTTT	CASLRRDTDTQYF
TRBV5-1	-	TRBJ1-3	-	TGCGCCAGCAGCTTGGGGGCAGGCGCCTTCTCTGGAAACACCATATATTTT	CASSLGAGAFSGNTIYF
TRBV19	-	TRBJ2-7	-	TGTGCCAGTAATCAGATAGGGGGCTACGAGCAGTACTTC	CASNQIGGYEQYF
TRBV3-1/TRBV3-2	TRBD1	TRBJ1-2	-	TGTGCCAGCAGCCAAGACAGGGGGCGCGGTGGCTACACCTTC	CASSQDRGRGGYTF
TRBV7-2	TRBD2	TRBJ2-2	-	TGTGCCAGCAGCACCCTGGATGGCGGGGGGGCCTGGACCGGGGAGCTGTTTTTT	CASSTLDGGGAWTGELFF
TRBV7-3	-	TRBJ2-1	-	TGTGCCAGCAGCCCAACCAGGGCTATTCAGTTCTTC	CASSPTRAIQFF
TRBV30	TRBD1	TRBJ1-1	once	TGTGCCTGGAGTGCCCAACAGGGGATTCGGAACACTGAAGCTTTCTTT	CAWSAQQGIRNTEAFF
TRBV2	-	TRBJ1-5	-	TGTGCCAGCAGGCCGGGGACAATACAGCCCCAGCATTTT	CASRPGTIQPQHF
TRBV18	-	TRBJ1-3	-	TGTGCCAGCTCACCATGGAGAGACGACCCAATCTCTGGAAACACCATATATTTT	CASSPWRDDPISGNTIYF
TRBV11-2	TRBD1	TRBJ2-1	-	TGTGCCAGCAGCCCGGGGACAGGGGGTAGGCAGTTCTTC	CASSPGTGGRQFF
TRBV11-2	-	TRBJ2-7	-	TGTGCCAGCAGCTTCACGCGCACCTCCTACGAGCAGTACTTC	CASSFTRTSYEQYF
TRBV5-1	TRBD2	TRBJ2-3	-	TGCGCCAGCAGCCCTCAGCGGGGGGGCTTTTTGAGCACAGATACGCAGTATTTT	CASSPQRGGFLSTDTQYF
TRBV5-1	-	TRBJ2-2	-	TGCGCCAGCAGCTTGGGTGCGGTTACGAACACCGGGGAGCTGTTTTTT	CASSLGAVTNTGELFF
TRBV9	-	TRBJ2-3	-	TGTGCCAGCAGCGTATCGGGACTTAACACAGATACGCAGTATTTT	CASSVSGLNTDTQYF
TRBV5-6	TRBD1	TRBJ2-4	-	TGTGCCAGCAGCGTAGAGAAGTTGAGGGGGCCTAAAAACATTCAGTACTTC	CASSVEKLRGPKNIQYF
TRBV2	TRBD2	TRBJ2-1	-	TGTGCCAGCAGGAAGTGGTTGGCGGGGGTATACAATGAGCAGTTCTTC	CASRKWLAGVYNEQFF
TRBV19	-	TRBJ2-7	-	TGTGCCAGTAGTATGGCGGTGAGCTCCTACGAGCAGTACTTC	CASSMAVSSYEQYF
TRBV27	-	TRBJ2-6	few	TGTGCCAGCAGGACATGGGGGGCCAACGTCCTGACTTTC	CASRTWGANVLTF
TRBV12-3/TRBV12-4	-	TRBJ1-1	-	TGTGCCGGCAGGGGTACAGGGCATACTGAAGCTTTCTTT	CAGRGTGHTEAFF
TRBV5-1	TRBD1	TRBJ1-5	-	TGCGCCAGCAGCCCACCGGGACAGGGAAGACATCAGCCCCAGCATTTT	CASSPPGQGRHQPQHF
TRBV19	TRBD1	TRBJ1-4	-	TGTGCCAGTAGTATAGGGGGGACAGGGAATGAAAAACTGTTTTTT	CASSIGGTGNEKLFF
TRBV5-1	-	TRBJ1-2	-	TGCGCCAGCAGCTTACAGGACCCTAACTATGGCTACACCTTC	CASSLQDPNYGYTF
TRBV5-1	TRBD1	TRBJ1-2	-	TGCGCCAGCAGCATGGGACAGGGGGACTATGGCTACACCTTC	CASSMGQGDYGYTF
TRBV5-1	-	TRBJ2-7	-	TGCGCCAGCAGCTTGGGGTTGGGAAGTGCAGGGATCTCCTACGAGCAGTACTTC	CASSLGLGSAGISYEQYF
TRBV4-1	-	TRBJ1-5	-	TGCGCCAGCAGCCAAGTTAACAGGGTGGATCAGCCCCAGCATTTT	CASSQVNRVDQPQHF
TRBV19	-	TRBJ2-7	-	TGTGCCAGTAGTATTGGTGTGAGGGCCCACGAGCAGTACTTC	CASSIGVRAHEQYF
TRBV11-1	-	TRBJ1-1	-	TGTGCCAGCAGCCAGCAGGGCGGTACTGAAGCTTTCTTT	CASSQQGGTEAFF
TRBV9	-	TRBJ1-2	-	TGTGCCAGCAGCGTCGAGTTCTCGTATGGCTACACCTTC	CASSVEFSYGYTF
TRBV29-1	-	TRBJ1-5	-	TGCAGCGTTAAAGGGGAGGGCAATCAGCCCCAGCATTTT	CSVKGEGNQPQHF